These 30 T cell receptor beta chains share one sample of origin, sequenced in a study of T cells in pancreatic ductal adenocarcinoma. Sequencing used immunoSEQ multiplex PCR; TCRdb keeps in-frame clones, though not all of them. The repertoire holds about 16,000 clones, with around 91% as singletons. Surgery without prior neoadjuvant therapy was the treatment of the selected pancreatic ductal adenocarcinoma patients. Sequencing input: PBMCs. These receptors came from a human donor with pancreatic ductal adenocarcinoma.

The chain employs TRBV7-6 and TRBJ2-7, with D perhaps being TRBD1 or TRBD2 (5 bases each). Trimming took 5 bases from V and 3 from J, leaving 11 bases between them. Germline V gives CDR1 SGHVS, CDR2 FNYEAQ. The CDR3 totals 13 residues. This CDR3 is CASSPGPNYEQYF. CDR3 DNA sequence: TGTGCCAGCAGCCCGGGACCAAACTACGAGCAGTACTTC.

This clone showed up just once. Here the CDR3 reads CASSALLAGSSYEQYF. The CDR3 region has the DNA TGTGCCAGCAGCGCCCTACTAGCGGGGAGCTCCTACGAGCAGTACTTC. The genes are TRBV7-2 and TRBJ2-7; TRBD2 matches at 10 bases. This CDR3 has 16 amino acids. The V gene's germline CDR1 is SGHTA and CDR2 FQGNSA. V lost 5 bases and J lost 0; bases outside the gene matches: 7.

In nucleotides, the CDR3 is TGTGCCAGCAGCCCACGGGACAGGCCGGGAGAGCAGTACTTC. Protein: CASSPRDRPGEQYF. This chain connects TRBV11-3 to TRBJ2-5, with 8 bases lining up with TRBD1. Trimming took 5 bases from V and 11 from J; bases not matched to a gene: 13. Looked up from germline, CDR1 is SGHNT and CDR2 is YENEEA. The CDR3 contains 14 residues.

The chain joins TRBV27 to TRBJ1-1; D ambiguous. V was cut by 3 bases and J by 0 bases, with 8 bases left in between. The CDR3 contains 14 residues. Germline V gene data show CDR1 as MNHEY and CDR2 as SMNVEV (reference sequence). CDR3: CASSLSPLNTEAFF. The CDR3 coding sequence is TGTGCCAGCAGTTTGAGTCCCCTGAACACTGAAGCTTTCTTT.

The V and J genes are TRBV5-1 and TRBJ2-1; 15 nucleotides align to TRBD2. From germline, CDR1 is SGHRS and CDR2 YFSETQ. Germline trimming cut 0 bases from V and 9 bases from J; bases unmatched to any gene: 10. The CDR3 has 18 amino acids. CDR3 sequence reads: CASSLAGGLAGGRIEQFF. The CDR3 DNA is TGCGCCAGCAGCTTGGCCGGGGGACTAGCGGGAGGCCGGATTGAGCAGTTCTTC. Full variable domain (missing parts from reference TRBV5-1 and TRBJ2-1): KAGVTQTPRYLIKTRGQQVTLSCSPISGHRSVSWYQQTPGQGLQFLFEYFSETQRNKGNFPGRFSGRQFSNSRSEMNVSTLELGDSALYLCASSLAGGLAGGRIEQFFGPGTRLTVL.

The chain links TRBV18 to TRBJ1-1; 8 nucleotides line up with TRBD1. This CDR3 has 15 amino acids. Trimming at V came to 1 base and at J to 1 base, leaving 2 bases not matched to a gene. Germline lookup yields CDR1 KGHSH and CDR2 LQKENI. The CDR3 is CASSPQGTGNTEAFF. CDR3 coding DNA: TGTGCCAGCTCACCACAAGGGACAGGGAACACTGAAGCTTTCTTT.

This chain joins TRBV6-4 and TRBJ2-5, with 7 bases fitting TRBD1. The CDR3 covers 13 residues. Germline V lookup: CDR1 MRHNA, CDR2 SNTAGT. Losses at the gene ends were 3 bases for V and 9 bases for J; bases not matched to a gene: 7. CDR3 sequence (DNA): TGTGCCAGCAGTGAAGTCGAGGGGGCGGCCCAGTACTTC. It codes for CASSEVEGAAQYF.

This sequence joins TRBV4-2 and TRBJ2-3; 11 bases are a match to TRBD2. J was trimmed by 0 bases and V by 6 bases; bases with no gene match: 8. CDR3 length: 17 residues. Germline CDR1 and CDR2: LGHNA and YNFKEQ. The CDR3 reads CASRFSGGAVSTDTQYF. CDR3 coding DNA: TGTGCCAGCAGGTTTAGCGGGGGGGCCGTTAGCACAGATACGCAGTATTTT.

The rearrangement uses TRBV7-2 and TRBJ1-2; D is perhaps TRBD1 (6 bases). CDR3 length equals 15 residues. Germline V CDR1 and CDR2: SGHTA, FQGNSA. V was shortened by 1 base and J by 4 bases, with 13 bases between the two germline ends. Written as DNA, the CDR3 is TGTGCCAGCAGCTTAGTTCGGGAGGGGGGCTATGGCTACACCTTC. This sequence encodes CASSLVREGGYGYTF.

This chain links TRBV29-1 with TRBJ1-3, with TRBD1 identical over 12 bases. Germline V gene lookup returns CDR1 SQVTM and CDR2 ANQGSEA. CDR3 length equals 14 residues. V lost 6 bases to trimming and J lost 8 bases; unmatched junction nucleotides: 8. CDR3 nucleotide sequence: TGCAGCGTAGCCGGGACAGGGGGCATGTACACCATATATTTT. As protein: CSVAGTGGMYTIYF.

This clone appeared once. V is TRBV5-1 and J is TRBJ1-5; D is perhaps TRBD1 (6 bases). The V end was cut by 1 base, the J end by 4 bases, with 12 bases between. The CDR3 is 15 residues long. From germline, CDR1 is SGHRS and CDR2 YFSETQ. The CDR3: CASSLTGTRNQPQHF. CDR3 nucleotides: TGCGCCAGCAGCTTGACCGGGACACGAAATCAGCCCCAGCATTTT.

The chain carries TRBV11-2 and TRBJ2-3; D remains unclear. This CDR3 is built from 13 residues. Germline V CDR1 and CDR2: SGHAT, FQNNGV. Trimming removed 1 base from V and 7 bases from J, with 9 bases in between. The CDR3 coding sequence is TGTGCCAGCAGCTTAGCGGTCAGGAATACGCAGTATTTT. Residues: CASSLAVRNTQYF. The whole variable domain, filled in from reference TRBV11-2 and TRBJ2-3, reads EAGVAQSPRYKIIEKRQSVAFWCNPISGHATLYWYQQILGQGPKLLIQFQNNGVVDDSQLPKDRFSAERLKGVDSTLKIQPAKLEDSAVYLCASSLAVRNTQYFGPGTRLTVL.

The rearrangement uses TRBV9 and TRBJ1-3; D gene uncertain. This CDR3 is built from 12 residues. The ends were cut back, 4 bases at V and 7 bases at J, with 9 bases in the middle. The germline V gene has CDR1 SGDLS and CDR2 YYNGEE. The CDR3 region is CASSPVRNTIYF. The CDR3 DNA is TGTGCCAGCAGCCCCGTTCGGAACACCATATATTTT.

The V gene is TRBV11-3, the J gene TRBJ2-1; 7 nucleotides match TRBD1. The CDR3 has 16 amino acids. V was clipped by 3 bases and J by 6 bases; unmatched bases: 11. Looked up from germline, CDR1 is SGHNT and CDR2 is YENEEA. CDR3 nucleotide sequence: TGTGCCAGCAGCTTGGGTCCCACGGGACAGTTCAATGAGCAGTTCTTC. Protein sequence: CASSLGPTGQFNEQFF.

The V gene is TRBV6-6, the J gene TRBJ1-5; the D is unclear. The V gene's germline CDR1 is MNHNY and CDR2 SVGAGI (reference sequence). V lost 0 bases and J lost 11, with 14 bases in between. The CDR3 contains 14 residues. The CDR3 is CASSYSMVSSAQHF. CDR3 bases: TGTGCCAGCAGTTACTCGATGGTCAGTTCGGCCCAGCATTTT.

The CDR3 loop is CASSLGEAGGPTDTQYF. The CDR3 bases are TGTGCCAGCAGCTTAGGAGAGGCGGGGGGGCCAACAGATACGCAGTATTTT. V and J are TRBV11-2 and TRBJ2-3; TRBD2 agrees at 9 bases. Germline assignment: CDR1 SGHAT and CDR2 FQNNGV. Losses at the gene ends were 1 base for V and 3 bases for J; bases not matched to a gene: 8. This CDR3 has 17 amino acids.

The chain couples TRBV2 to TRBJ2-5, with D possibly being TRBD1 (5 bases). The CDR3 sequence is 17 residues long. The V and J ends lost 4 bases and 2 bases respectively, with 20 bases between them. Germline V lookup: CDR1 SNHLY, CDR2 FYNNEI. CDR3 protein: CASSVMSAGSLQETQYF. CDR3 nucleotides: TGTGCCAGCAGTGTAATGTCGGCAGGGTCGTTACAAGAGACCCAGTACTTC.

V and J are TRBV9 and TRBJ2-7, with D tentatively TRBD2 (5 bases). Between the trimmed V and J ends, which lost 4 bases and 0 bases, there was a span of 14 bases. The V gene's germline CDR1 is SGDLS and CDR2 YYNGEE. This CDR3 contains 15 residues. The DNA of the CDR3 is TGTGCCAGCAGCATGTTGGCCACTAGCTCCTACGAGCAGTACTTC. This encodes CASSMLATSSYEQYF.

As for this clone: The identical CDR3 is also encoded by other nucleotide sequences in the sample. The V gene is TRBV5-1, the J gene TRBJ2-7; TRBD2 matches at 9 bases. CDR3 length equals 14 residues. The germline CDR1 and CDR2 sequences are SGHRS and YFSETQ. V was clipped by 0 bases and J by 4 bases; unmatched bases: 2. CDR3 bases: TGCGCCAGCAGCTTGGGCGGGAGGGCGTACGAGCAGTACTTC. Translated, it gives CASSLGGRAYEQYF.

V usage is TRBV9 and J usage is TRBJ1-3, with 11 positions matching TRBD1. The CDR3 is made up of 17 amino acids. V shed 4 bases and J 0 bases; nucleotides not matched to a gene: 6. Per the germline V gene, CDR1 is SGDLS and CDR2 is YYNGEE. The CDR3 DNA follows: TGTGCCAGCAGCTTAACCGGGACAGGGGGCTCTGGAAACACCATATATTTT. As protein: CASSLTGTGGSGNTIYF.

This clone was found once. The chain is built from TRBV4-2 and TRBJ2-2, with TRBD1 as a possible D gene (5 bases). Trimming pared 0 bases from V and 4 bases from J, leaving 15 bases between. The CDR3 runs to 17 residues. Per the germline V gene, CDR1 is LGHNA and CDR2 is YNFKEQ. The CDR3: CASSQEALGQRTGELFF. Written as DNA, the CDR3 is TGTGCCAGCAGCCAAGAGGCTCTAGGACAACGCACCGGGGAGCTGTTTTTT.

CDR3 nucleotide sequence: TGTGCCAGCAGCTTGGAACTAGCGGGAGGCTACGAGCAGTACTTC. It translates to CASSLELAGGYEQYF. The chain couples TRBV5-8 to TRBJ2-7, with 12 bases lining up with TRBD2. V lost 0 bases and J lost 3; bases outside the gene matches: 1. CDR3 length equals 15 residues. From germline, CDR1 is SGHTS and CDR2 YDEGEE.

The chain couples TRBV5-1 to TRBJ1-1; D unresolved. Trimming stripped 4 bases from V and 0 bases from J, with 10 bases between. The germline CDR1 and CDR2 sequences are SGHRS and YFSETQ. The CDR3 covers 14 residues. This CDR3 reads CASSLLRLNTEAFF. The CDR3 bases are TGCGCCAGCAGCCTGTTACGTTTGAACACTGAAGCTTTCTTT.

The rearrangement links TRBV14 to TRBJ1-1; D not resolved. The germline CDR1 and CDR2 sequences are SGHDN and FVKESK. The CDR3 covers 16 residues. Deletions cut 4 bases from V and 0 bases from J, with 15 bases between. In nucleotides, the CDR3 is TGTGCCAGCAGCCCTTTCCTCGATGGGCTGAACACTGAAGCTTTCTTT. Encoded protein: CASSPFLDGLNTEAFF.

The chain combines TRBV5-1 with TRBJ1-4; no definite D call. Germline loops: CDR1 SGHRS, CDR2 YFSETQ. The CDR3 sequence is 14 residues long. The V end was cut by 0 bases, the J end by 7 bases, with 10 bases between. DNA for the CDR3: TGCGCCAGCAGCTTGGCCCCGGAGAGTGAAAAACTGTTTTTT. Encoded protein: CASSLAPESEKLFF. The variable domain in full, completed from reference TRBV5-1 and TRBJ1-4, reads KAGVTQTPRYLIKTRGQQVTLSCSPISGHRSVSWYQQTPGQGLQFLFEYFSETQRNKGNFPGRFSGRQFSNSRSEMNVSTLELGDSALYLCASSLAPESEKLFFGSGTQLSVL.

This chain connects TRBV4-1 to TRBJ2-6; D uncertain. Trimming shortened V by 1 base and J by 0 bases, and 7 bases separated the two germline ends. Looked up from germline, CDR1 is MGHRA and CDR2 is YSYEKL. The CDR3 length is 16 residues. The chain's CDR3 is CASSQVVASGANVLTF. In nucleotides, the CDR3 is TGCGCCAGCAGCCAAGTGGTTGCCTCTGGGGCCAACGTCCTGACTTTC.

The chain is built from TRBV7-8 and TRBJ2-7; D gene ambiguous. Trimming pared 3 bases from V and 0 bases from J, leaving 9 bases between. The CDR3 is 14 residues long. The germline V gene has CDR1 SGHVS and CDR2 FQNEAQ. The DNA of the CDR3 is TGTGCCAGCAGCTTGGACGTGAGCTCCTACGAGCAGTACTTC. Translated, it gives CASSLDVSSYEQYF.

The rearrangement uses TRBV10-3 and TRBJ2-7, with TRBD2 identical over 13 bases. This CDR3 has 20 amino acids. Trimming took 0 bases from V and 0 from J; bases not matched to a gene: 11. Germline V CDR1 and CDR2: ENHRY, SYGVKD. As DNA, the CDR3 is TGTGCCATCAGTGAGTCACAGCGGACTAGCGGGAGTCATAGCTCCTACGAGCAGTACTTC. This encodes CAISESQRTSGSHSSYEQYF.

The chain uses TRBV19 and TRBJ1-2; D is perhaps TRBD1 (5 bases). Germline CDR1 and CDR2: LNHDA and SQIVND (reference sequence). Trimming took off 5 bases at V and 5 bases at J, with 15 bases between the two ends. CDR3 length equals 14 residues. The CDR3 spells CASSPLGREYGYTF. DNA for the CDR3: TGTGCCAGTAGTCCCCTCGGCAGGGAATATGGCTACACCTTC.

The rearrangement links TRBV5-1 to TRBJ1-2; a weak D match, TRBD1 (5 bases). Trimming took off 0 bases at V and 2 bases at J, with 26 bases between the two ends. The CDR3 consists of 20 residues. Germline V CDR1 and CDR2: SGHRS, YFSETQ. The CDR3 region is CASSLALETATSNPNYGYTF. The DNA of the CDR3 is TGCGCCAGCAGCTTGGCTCTAGAGACAGCGACTTCAAATCCCAACTATGGCTACACCTTC.